The clone carrying this T cell receptor (beta chain) was counted once. Its antigen is not known. V lost 5 bases to trimming and J lost 5 bases; unmatched junction nucleotides: 6. The CDR3 extends over 14 amino acids. Germline lookup yields CDR1 LNHDA and CDR2 SQIVND (reference sequence). This sample is part of a study of cytomegalovirus exposure and HLA in healthy donors. Study observations and caveats: Most likely, a cluster of highly shared sequence variants arose as a sequencing artifact.

A multiplex PCR was run with 60 Vbeta primers and 13 Jbeta primers. The assay was immunoSEQ multiplex PCR, and TCRdb's table has in-frame clones only and misses some. Of around 150,000 clones in the sample, about 85% are singletons; the top ten hold roughly 2.5%. The rearrangement links TRBV19 to TRBJ2-1; TRBD1 matches 7 bases. Sample: PBMCs. The clonotype comes from a boy between 2 and 10 years old in good health and CMV-seronegative. CDR3 nucleotides: TGTGCCAGTAGTCGGATCGGGACAGACAATGAGCAGTTCTTC. Translation: CASSRIGTDNEQFF.